These 29 T cell receptor beta chains share one sample of origin, sequenced in a study of CD8 T cells in ankylosing spondylitis (dated by TCRdb to the late 2010s). General conclusions and limits of the study: Blood from ankylosing spondylitis patients appeared to be characterized by a TCR beta motif composed of eight highly homologous amino acid variants.

No antigen has been assigned to these receptors. The library was made by 5' RACE. The sample was run on an Illumina HiSeq 2500. Using fastp trimming at Q25 and MiXCR clonotype assembly, TCRdb reanalyzed the public sequencing data and kept in-frame beta chains. Rows are combined by CDR3 protein, so each entry shows the most common genes and DNA. The sample records 800,000 to 900,000 distinct CDR3 sequences, 12% of which are singletons. Under 0.6% of the sample goes to the ten largest clones. Input material: blood, either unsorted or a sorted T cell fraction (not recorded which). Source of these receptors: a male donor with ankylosing spondylitis.

In this sample, this clonotype turned up many times. The rearrangement links TRBV5-1 to TRBJ2-6; D is unclear. This CDR3 has 16 amino acids. CDR1 and CDR2 (germline): SGHRS, YFSETQ. Trimming stripped 4 bases from V and 4 bases from J, with 15 bases between. The CDR3 region is CASSITGSAGANVLTF. Written as DNA, the CDR3 is TGCGCCAGCAGCATAACTGGGTCAGCAGGGGCCAACGTCCTGACTTTC. The full variable domain, in which reference TRBV5-1 and TRBJ2-6 provide the parts outside the CDR3, is KAGVTQTPRYLIKTRGQQVTLSCSPISGHRSVSWYQQTPGQGLQFLFEYFSETQRNKGNFPGRFSGRQFSNSRSEMNVSTLELGDSALYLCASSITGSAGANVLTFGAGSRLTVL.

This clonotype was seen many times. This chain uses TRBV20-1 with TRBJ2-1; TRBD2 matches at 7 bases. CDR3 length: 14 residues. The germline CDR1 and CDR2 sequences are DFQATT and SNEGSKA (reference sequence). The J segment lost 0 bases and the V segment lost 6 bases, leaving 5 bases of the junction unmatched. CDR3 region: CSASGGSSYNEQFF. The CDR3 bases are TGCAGTGCCTCCGGGGGGAGCTCCTACAATGAGCAGTTCTTC.

V and J are TRBV18 and TRBJ1-1; TRBD1 might be the D (6 bases). Trimming took 8 bases from V and 3 from J, leaving 22 bases between them. Germline V gene lookup returns CDR1 KGHSH and CDR2 LQKENI. The length of the CDR3 is 16 residues. CDR3: CASRKILQGGDTEAFF. The CDR3 coding sequence is TGTGCCAGCCGTAAGATACTACAGGGTGGCGACACTGAAGCTTTCTTT. Full variable domain (remainder filled in from reference TRBV18 and TRBJ1-1): NAGVMQNPRHLVRRRGQEARLRCSPMKGHSHVYWYRQLPEEGLKFMVYLQKENIIDESGMPKERFSAEFPKEGPSILRIQQVVRGDSAAYFCASRKILQGGDTEAFFGQGTRLTVV.

J is TRBJ2-1 and V is TRBV7-3; D might be TRBD2 (6 bases). V gave up 5 bases and J gave up 4 bases, with 18 bases separating them. Germline V gene lookup returns CDR1 SGHTA and CDR2 FQGTGA. This CDR3 is built from 16 residues. The CDR3 sequence: CASSPRDFNRYNEQFF. The CDR3 DNA is TGTGCCAGCAGCCCGCGGGACTTCAACCGTTACAATGAGCAGTTCTTC.

This clonotype was seen repeatedly, ten times or more. The chain has TRBV5-1 and TRBJ1-1; 9 nucleotides agree with TRBD1. CDR1 and CDR2 from the germline V gene are SGHRS and YFSETQ. CDR3 length equals 14 residues. The V and J ends lost 4 bases and 1 base, in that order; junction bases with no gene match: 2. In nucleotides, the CDR3 is TGCGCCAGCAGCCGGGACAGGGAGAACACTGAAGCTTTCTTT. This encodes CASSRDRENTEAFF.

The chain links TRBV6-1 to TRBJ1-3; no definite D call. The CDR3 contains 14 residues. V dropped 5 bases and J dropped 3 bases, with 11 bases sitting between them. CDR1 and CDR2 (germline): MNHNS, SASEGT. CDR3 DNA sequence: TGTGCCAGCAGTAGATCTTCACTTGGAAACACCATATATTTT. Translated, it gives CASSRSSLGNTIYF.

This clonotype was detected a few times. The gene calls are TRBV7-9 and TRBJ2-2; no firm D call. V shed 1 base and J shed 5 bases, with 8 bases lying between them. The CDR3 runs 14 residues. Germline lookup yields CDR1 SEHNR and CDR2 FQNEAQ (reference sequence). In DNA form, the CDR3 reads TGTGCCAGCAGCTTAGGAAGGGCGACCGGGGAGCTGTTTTTT. Translation: CASSLGRATGELFF.

The chain recombines TRBV12-3 or TRBV12-4 with TRBJ1-1; a possible D gene is TRBD1 (5 bases). This CDR3 contains 14 residues. Trimming took 8 bases from V and 7 from J, leaving 20 bases between them. DNA of the CDR3: TGTGCCAGCCGTGAGGGGCCTCGGAGGGGTGAAGCTTTCTTT. It yields the protein CASREGPRRGEAFF.

The rearrangement links TRBV5-1 to TRBJ2-1; 12 positions agree with TRBD2. CDR1 SGHRS and CDR2 YFSETQ come from the germline V gene. CDR3 length equals 16 residues. J gave up 9 bases and V 2 bases, and 9 bases lay outside the gene matches. The chain's CDR3 is CASSFSASGGAGEQFF. CDR3 bases: TGCGCCAGCAGCTTCTCGGCTAGCGGGGGGGCTGGTGAGCAGTTCTTC. Full variable domain (remainder filled in from reference TRBV5-1 and TRBJ2-1): KAGVTQTPRYLIKTRGQQVTLSCSPISGHRSVSWYQQTPGQGLQFLFEYFSETQRNKGNFPGRFSGRQFSNSRSEMNVSTLELGDSALYLCASSFSASGGAGEQFFGPGTRLTVL.

This clonotype has just a few counts. The chain recombines TRBV20-1 with TRBJ2-2; 12 nucleotides align to TRBD2. V was pared by 7 bases and J by 6 bases, with 6 bases of the junction left unmatched. The CDR3 loop spans 14 amino acids. Per the germline V gene, CDR1 is DFQATT and CDR2 is SNEGSKA (reference sequence). The CDR3 is CSVALAGGAGELFF. The CDR3 bases are TGCAGTGTCGCACTAGCGGGAGGAGCCGGGGAGCTGTTTTTT.

This clonotype has a handful of counts. The chain uses TRBV20-1 and TRBJ1-5; maybe TRBD1 (6 bases). This CDR3 comprises 15 residues. The V end lost 2 bases, the J end lost 5 bases, and 16 bases lay between the germline ends. Per the germline V gene, CDR1 is DFQATT and CDR2 is SNEGSKA (reference sequence). The CDR3, as DNA: TGCAGTGCTAGACCGCCAGGGGTTCTCGATCAGCCCCAGCATTTT. The encoded protein is CSARPPGVLDQPQHF.

The chain employs TRBV5-1 and TRBJ2-6; possibly TRBD1 for D (7 bases). CDR3 length: 16 residues. Germline V gene data show CDR1 as SGHRS and CDR2 as YFSETQ. Deletions cut 4 bases from V and 2 bases from J, with 13 bases between. The CDR3 protein is CASSRGTAAGANVLTF. CDR3 sequence (DNA): TGCGCCAGCAGCCGGGGGACAGCCGCTGGGGCCAACGTCCTGACTTTC.

The chain uses TRBV6-4 and TRBJ2-5; D possibly corresponds to TRBD1 (6 bases). The length of the CDR3 is 13 residues. Trimming removed 6 bases from V and 9 bases from J, with 17 bases in between. Germline CDR1 MRHNA, CDR2 SNTAGT. CDR3 DNA: TGTGCCAGCAGCCCCGACGGATCAGGGGCCCAGTACTTC. It codes for CASSPDGSGAQYF.

The V call is TRBV4-1, the J call TRBJ2-5, with no clear D. The V gene's germline CDR1 is MGHRA and CDR2 YSYEKL. This CDR3 contains 15 residues. V was cut by 1 base and J by 5 bases, with 14 bases left in between. CDR3 nucleotides: TGCGCCAGCAGCCAAGTGCCGTCCCTGGGGGAGACCCAGTACTTC. This gives the protein CASSQVPSLGETQYF.

In this sample, this clonotype turned up a few times. The rearrangement links TRBV19 to TRBJ2-7; tentative D call: TRBD1 (6 bases). Germline V gene data show CDR1 as LNHDA and CDR2 as SQIVND (reference sequence). V was trimmed by 7 bases and J by 6 bases, leaving 19 bases between them. This CDR3 region has 14 residues. Written as DNA, the CDR3 is TGTGCCAGTAAACAGGCAGGGGTAGCATCCGAGCAGTACTTC. This codes for CASKQAGVASEQYF.

This clonotype was seen more than once but under ten times. V and J are TRBV6-1 and TRBJ2-7; TRBD2 matches at 13 bases. CDR3 length: 13 amino acids. V lost 9 bases to trimming and J lost 5 bases; unmatched junction nucleotides: 4. Germline V gene sequence: CDR1 MNHNS, CDR2 SASEGT. DNA of the CDR3: TGTGCCAGTAGGACTAGCGGGAGCAACGAGCAGTACTTC. Residues: CASRTSGSNEQYF.

This clonotype was detected only a few times. The chain joins TRBV4-1 to TRBJ1-4, with D possibly being TRBD1 (5 bases). Germline lookup yields CDR1 MGHRA and CDR2 YSYEKL. The V end lost 2 bases, the J end lost 0 bases, and 10 bases lay between the germline ends. This CDR3 is 16 amino acids long. CDR3 in amino acids: CASSQRGVATNEKLFF. CDR3 in DNA: TGCGCCAGCAGCCAACGAGGGGTTGCAACTAATGAAAAACTGTTTTTT.

There are many counts of this clonotype. The rearrangement uses TRBV6-5 and TRBJ1-5; D is ambiguous. CDR3 length: 14 residues. Per germline, CDR1 MNHEY and CDR2 SVGAGI. Trimming pared 0 bases from V and 4 bases from J, leaving 7 bases between. The CDR3 loop is CASSYSRLNQPQHF. CDR3 in DNA: TGTGCCAGCAGTTACTCCAGACTTAATCAGCCCCAGCATTTT.

The rearrangement links TRBV10-3 to TRBJ2-7; D is perhaps TRBD1 or TRBD2 (5 bases each). Germline CDR1 and CDR2: ENHRY and SYGVKD. The V gene lost 0 bases and the J gene lost 3 bases, with 12 bases spanning the gap. The CDR3 totals 15 residues. CDR3 protein: CAISESVLGDYEQYF. The CDR3 DNA sequence: TGTGCCATCAGTGAGTCGGTACTAGGGGACTACGAGCAGTACTTC.

This clonotype was counted at least ten times. This chain joins TRBV20-1 and TRBJ1-1, with TRBD1 as a possible D gene (5 bases). The CDR3 runs to 16 residues. Germline CDR1 reads DFQATT; CDR2 reads SNEGSKA (reference sequence). With 8 bases removed from V and 1 base from J, the gap between germline ends came to 23 bases. CDR3 coding DNA: TGCAGTTTACCTTCAGGTGGGGGTTTCGGGAACACTGAAGCTTTCTTT. The encoded protein is CSLPSGGGFGNTEAFF.

The table lists this clonotype with many counts. The J gene is TRBJ2-3, the V gene TRBV18; 7 nucleotides align to TRBD1. The germline V gene has CDR1 KGHSH and CDR2 LQKENI. The CDR3 has 16 amino acids. V lost 6 bases to trimming and J lost 5 bases; unmatched junction nucleotides: 14. The CDR3 region is CASSRFTGEDGDTQYF. CDR3 DNA: TGTGCCAGCTCGCGATTCACAGGGGAAGATGGAGATACGCAGTATTTT.

The V call is TRBV15, the J call TRBJ1-2; D not certain. The length of the CDR3 is 14 residues. Germline V gives CDR1 LNHNV, CDR2 YYDKDF (reference sequence). V lost 0 bases and J lost 5, with 10 bases in between. The CDR3 DNA reads TGTGCCACCAGCAGAGAAGTCGGAACTTATGGCTACACCTTC. It yields the protein CATSREVGTYGYTF.

This chain joins TRBV5-1 and TRBJ2-3; D may correspond to TRBD1 or TRBD2 (6 bases each). With 4 bases removed from V and 0 bases from J, the gap between germline ends came to 9 bases. Per the germline V gene, CDR1 is SGHRS and CDR2 is YFSETQ. The CDR3 totals 14 residues. CDR3 protein: CASSIGGSTDTQYF. Here the CDR3 DNA reads TGCGCCAGCAGCATCGGGGGCAGCACAGATACGCAGTATTTT.

This clonotype was observed a handful of times. This sequence joins TRBV5-1 and TRBJ1-1; a weak D match, TRBD1 (5 bases). CDR1 is SGHRS, CDR2 YFSETQ, per germline. Trimming pared 0 bases from V and 3 bases from J, leaving 12 bases between. The CDR3 sequence is 15 residues long. As DNA, the CDR3 is TGCGCCAGCAGCTTGGTTCCCAGGGAGGACACTGAAGCTTTCTTT. Amino acids: CASSLVPREDTEAFF.

Many counts were recorded for this clonotype. The rearrangement joins TRBV20-1 to TRBJ1-3; D call uncertain. The germline V gene encodes CDR1 DFQATT and CDR2 SNEGSKA (reference sequence). The V end lost 6 bases, the J end lost 2 bases, and 11 bases lay between the germline ends. The CDR3 runs to 13 residues. The DNA of the CDR3 is TGCAGTGCAAGGACTGCGACTGGAAACACCATATATTTT. Translation gives CSARTATGNTIYF.

The V call is TRBV7-2, the J call TRBJ1-2; D is ambiguous. The germline V gene has CDR1 SGHTA and CDR2 FQGNSA. The V gene lost 5 bases and the J gene lost 1 base, with 14 bases spanning the gap. The length of the CDR3 is 15 residues. CDR3 sequence reads: CASSLEMGLNYGYTF. The CDR3 DNA follows: TGTGCCAGCAGCCTAGAGATGGGCCTTAACTATGGCTACACCTTC.

In nucleotides, the CDR3 is TGCAGTGCCCTCGACTCCGGGACAGTTGAAGCTTTCTTT. It encodes CSALDSGTVEAFF. The chain joins TRBV20-1 to TRBJ1-1, with 7 bases lining up with TRBD1. The CDR3 covers 13 residues. J lost 7 bases, V lost 6 bases, and 11 bases had no gene match. CDR1 and CDR2 from the germline V gene are DFQATT and SNEGSKA (reference sequence).

This clonotype appeared a few times. This chain joins TRBV5-1 and TRBJ2-1; 15 nucleotides agree with TRBD2. With 4 bases clipped from V and 1 base from J, the junction kept 12 bases outside the gene matches. Germline V CDR1 and CDR2: SGHRS, YFSETQ. This CDR3 region has 20 residues. The CDR3 spells CASSPRPGTSGRRSYNEQFF. CDR3 nucleotides: TGCGCCAGCAGCCCTCGTCCCGGGACTAGCGGGAGGAGATCCTACAATGAGCAGTTCTTC.

This chain connects TRBV7-2 to TRBJ2-7; perhaps D is TRBD1 or TRBD2 (5 bases each). Germline values: CDR1 SGHTA, CDR2 FQGNSA. This CDR3 is built from 15 residues. V was clipped by 5 bases and J by 3 bases, with 17 bases between them. Written as DNA, the CDR3 is TGTGCCAGCAGCAGGGTCATGGGACGGTACTACGAGCAGTACTTC. Protein sequence: CASSRVMGRYYEQYF. The entire variable domain, with the rest obtained from reference TRBV7-2 and TRBJ2-7, is as follows: GAGVSQSPSNKVTEKGKDVELRCDPISGHTALYWYRQSLGQGLEFLIYFQGNSAPDKSGLPSDRFSAERTGGSVSTLTIQRTQQEDSAVYLCASSRVMGRYYEQYFGPGTRLTVT.